The rows below give T cell receptor beta chains drawn from one sample of a study of beta chain features in type 1 diabetes. The method was immunoSEQ multiplex PCR; TCRdb's version includes in-frame clones alone and lacks a portion of them. The table records hundreds of thousands of clones, about an eighth of them present only once. The sample was naive CD4+ T cells from blood. These receptors originate from a woman aged 18-30 years in good health. CDR3s include the opening cysteine and the closing phenylalanine or tryptophan. D genes are given only for firm matches. Expanded clones are given a class, and other clones once, few, many or no size at all.

size,J,D,V,DNA,CDR3
NA,TRBJ2-1,NA,TRBV25-1,TGTGCCAGCAGTGAAATGGGAAGGCGGGCCCACAATGAGCAGTTCTTC,CASSEMGRRAHNEQFF
NA,TRBJ2-6,NA,TRBV5-1,TGCGCCAGCAGAGCTTCCAGGGGAAGTGGGGCCAACGTCCTGACTTTC,CASRASRGSGANVLTF
NA,TRBJ1-4,TRBD1,TRBV6-5,TGTGCCAGCAAAAAACCCGGGACAGGGGATGAAAAACTGTTTTTT,CASKKPGTGDEKLFF
once,TRBJ2-5,NA,TRBV19,TGTGCCAGTAGTACCCCGGGCCTCCGAGGGACCCAGTACTTC,CASSTPGLRGTQYF
NA,TRBJ2-5,NA,TRBV18,TGTGCCAGCTCACCACCCTTCGGGGAGACCCAGTACTTC,CASSPPFGETQYF
NA,TRBJ2-1,NA,TRBV6-1,TGTGCCAGCAGTCCAAATCCTAGATATGAGCAGTTCTTC,CASSPNPRYEQFF
NA,TRBJ2-1,TRBD2,TRBV4-1,TGCGCCAGCAGCCCGATCCGACTAGCGGGAGATCGTGAGCAGTTCTTC,CASSPIRLAGDREQFF
NA,TRBJ1-6,NA,TRBV5-4,TGTGCCAGCAGCTTGGGATACTTGGGGTATAATTCACCCCTCCACTTT,CASSLGYLGYNSPLHF
NA,TRBJ1-1,NA,TRBV28,TGTGCCAGCAGTTTATTACAGGTGAACACTGAAGCTTTCTTT,CASSLLQVNTEAFF
few,TRBJ2-2,NA,TRBV5-4,TGTGCCAGCAGTGGTGCTGGGGAGCTGTTTTTT,CASSGAGELFF
few,TRBJ2-1,NA,TRBV9,TGTGCCAGCAGCCGCACGATTCGACAGACCTACAATGAGCAGTTCTTC,CASSRTIRQTYNEQFF
NA,TRBJ1-2,NA,TRBV6-5,TGTGCCAGCAGTTACGCGCAGGGAGAGAAATATGGCTACACCTTC,CASSYAQGEKYGYTF
NA,TRBJ2-1,NA,TRBV25-1,TGTGCCAGCAGAGCCCGGGGGCTTTCGGTCAATGAGCAGTTCTTC,CASRARGLSVNEQFF
NA,TRBJ2-5,NA,TRBV25-1,TGTGCCAGCAGCCGTTCGGACACCCCTAGGGAGACCCAGTACTTC,CASSRSDTPRETQYF
NA,TRBJ2-6,TRBD1,TRBV7-9,TGTGCCAGCAGTCGTCCGGGACAGGGGGCGAGAGAGGCCAACGTCCTGACTTTC,CASSRPGQGAREANVLTF
NA,TRBJ2-1,NA,TRBV30,TGTGCCTGGACCCCTAGGCTCATTTACAATGAGCAGTTCTTC,CAWTPRLIYNEQFF
NA,TRBJ2-2,TRBD1,TRBV15,TGTGCCACCAGAAGAGAGGCAGGGGGTCTTCCCGGGGAGCTGTTTTTT,CATRREAGGLPGELFF
NA,TRBJ2-7,NA,TRBV18,TGTGCCAGCTCACCCGGAGTCTCCACCTTCTTTTTC,CASSPGVSTFFF
few,TRBJ2-1,TRBD2,TRBV11-3,TGTGCCAGCAGCACATTTAGCGGGGCTGGGTACAATGAGCAGTTCTTC,CASSTFSGAGYNEQFF
NA,TRBJ1-2,TRBD1,TRBV7-2,TGTGCCAGCAGCTTAGGGGCTGGGACAGTGAACTATGGCTACACCTTC,CASSLGAGTVNYGYTF
NA,TRBJ1-3,NA,TRBV29-1,TGCGCGGGTAGCAGGGACTTAGGAAACACCATATATTTT,CAGSRDLGNTIYF
few,TRBJ1-6,NA,TRBV4-1,TGCGCCAGCAGCCAAGCTAATTCACCCCTCCACTTT,CASSQANSPLHF
NA,TRBJ2-7,NA,TRBV2,TGTGCCAGCAAGGAGGACTTATCCTACGAGCAGTACTTC,CASKEDLSYEQYF
NA,TRBJ2-5,TRBD1,TRBV9,TGTGCCAGCAGCGTTAGGACAGGAGAGACCCAGTACTTC,CASSVRTGETQYF
NA,TRBJ1-1,TRBD1,TRBV18,TGTGCCAGCTCACCACCGGGCAGGGGGTATATGAACACTGAAGCTTTCTTT,CASSPPGRGYMNTEAFF
few,TRBJ1-6,NA,TRBV5-4,TGTGCCAGCAGCTTGGAAACCGACAGGTTGTTTTCACCCCTCCACTTT,CASSLETDRLFSPLHF
NA,TRBJ2-3,TRBD2,TRBV30,TGTGCCTGGAGTGTATTGAGGACTAGCGGGAGTCAAGATACGCAGTATTTT,CAWSVLRTSGSQDTQYF
NA,TRBJ2-6,TRBD1,TRBV23-1,TGCGCCAGCAGTCACCCAACAGGGGGCTTGTCTGGGGCCAACGTCCTGACTTTC,CASSHPTGGLSGANVLTF
NA,TRBJ1-2,NA,TRBV4-3,TGCGCCAGCAGCCAAGACAGGGTGTCTTATGGCTACACCTTC,CASSQDRVSYGYTF
NA,TRBJ2-3,TRBD2,TRBV7-3,TGTGCCAGCAGCTTAGTCGGGGGGGCCACAGATACGCAGTATTTT,CASSLVGGATDTQYF
NA,TRBJ2-3,TRBD2,TRBV7-9,TGTGCCAGCAGCCCCCGCCGGGCGGGAGGGGGAGATACGCAGTATTTT,CASSPRRAGGGDTQYF
few,TRBJ2-5,TRBD1,TRBV5-4,TGTGCCAGCAGCCCTCAGACAGGGGCGGAGACCCAGTACTTC,CASSPQTGAETQYF
few,TRBJ1-6,TRBD1,TRBV14,TGTGCCAGCAGCCGACTCAAGGACAGGGGGTACTCACCCCTCCACTTT,CASSRLKDRGYSPLHF
few,TRBJ1-5,NA,TRBV18,TGTGCCAGCTCACCGGATGGGAATCAGCCCCAGCATTTT,CASSPDGNQPQHF
NA,TRBJ2-5,TRBD1,TRBV11-2,TGTGCCAGCAGCTCGCGAAGGACAGGGTCAGAGACCCAGTACTTC,CASSSRRTGSETQYF
few,TRBJ2-4,NA,TRBV29-1,TGCAGCGTTGTAGCATACCCAAAAAACATTCAGTACTTC,CSVVAYPKNIQYF
NA,TRBJ2-7,NA,TRBV5-1,TGCGCCAGCGGGTTGGGGTATAGCTCCTACGAGCAGTACTTC,CASGLGYSSYEQYF
few,TRBJ2-5,TRBD2,TRBV9,TGTGCCAGCAGCCCCGGGCGTGGCGGGGGGAGCGTAGAGACCCAGTACTTC,CASSPGRGGGSVETQYF
NA,TRBJ1-2,NA,TRBV29-1,TGCAGCGTCCGGGACAATAACTATGGCTACACCTTC,CSVRDNNYGYTF
once,TRBJ2-3,NA,TRBV5-1,TGCGCCAGCCGGGAAGGGCGAGATACGCAGTATTTT,CASREGRDTQYF
NA,TRBJ2-3,NA,TRBV7-9,TGTGCCAGCAGCTTACAGGGATTCAGCACAGATACGCAGTATTTT,CASSLQGFSTDTQYF
NA,TRBJ2-7,TRBD1,TRBV30,TGTGCCTGGATTAGGGTCGGGACAGCTTTCTCCTACGAGCAGTACTTC,CAWIRVGTAFSYEQYF
NA,TRBJ2-3,TRBD2,TRBV5-8,TGTGCCAGCAGCTTGAAGGGCGGGAGAAGTACAGATACGCAGTATTTT,CASSLKGGRSTDTQYF
few,TRBJ2-7,NA,TRBV27,TGTGCCAGCAGGAAATCGGGACAAGTGTTTGACGAGCAGTACTTC,CASRKSGQVFDEQYF
many,TRBJ2-3,NA,TRBV7-9,TGTGCCAGCAGCTCGGGCACAGATACGCAGTATTTT,CASSSGTDTQYF
few,TRBJ2-4,TRBD1,TRBV27,TGTGCCAGCAGTTTTGGGACAGGGGTTAACATTCAGTACTTC,CASSFGTGVNIQYF
NA,TRBJ2-1,NA,TRBV2,TGTGCCAGCAGTGAAATTGATGAGCAGTTCTTC,CASSEIDEQFF
NA,TRBJ2-1,TRBD2,TRBV11-1,TGTGCCAGCAGCTTGGGACTAGCGTCGGCCCAGTTCTTC,CASSLGLASAQFF
few,TRBJ1-1,NA,TRBV18,TGTGCCAGCTCACCACTGGGAGGGTTGAACACTGAAGCTTTCTTT,CASSPLGGLNTEAFF